Listed below are T cell receptor beta chains from one sample, sequenced in a study of blood T cell repertoires in COVID-19. The protocol was immunoSEQ multiplex PCR, while the TCRdb copy is restricted to in-frame clones and leaves out a portion. The data contain some 70,000 clones, roughly 80% of them singletons. The specimen sequenced was peripheral blood. The receptors here all came from a woman in her sixties with acute or convalescent COVID-19. CDR3s include the opening cysteine and the closing phenylalanine or tryptophan. The order of the fields is J gene, D gene, clone size, V gene, CDR3 protein, CDR3 DNA. D genes are given only for firm matches. Size values are once, few and many counts, or a class for expanded clones, and some rows have none.

J gene: TRBJ2-1
D gene: TRBD1
clone size: NA
V gene: TRBV29-1
CDR3 protein: CSVDSAGGYNEQFF
CDR3 DNA: TGCAGCGTTGACTCGGCAGGGGGCTACAATGAGCAGTTCTTC

J gene: TRBJ1-1
D gene: TRBD1
clone size: NA
V gene: TRBV7-8
CDR3 protein: CASSPRRGLGNTEAFF
CDR3 DNA: TGTGCCAGCAGCCCCCGCAGGGGGCTGGGGAACACTGAAGCTTTCTTT

J gene: TRBJ1-1
D gene: NA
clone size: NA
V gene: TRBV7-2
CDR3 protein: CASELVMDTEAFF
CDR3 DNA: TGTGCCAGCGAGCTAGTGATGGACACTGAAGCTTTCTTT

J gene: TRBJ1-3
D gene: TRBD1
clone size: NA
V gene: TRBV7-9
CDR3 protein: CASSPRTGLGNTIYF
CDR3 DNA: TGTGCCAGCAGCCCCCGGACAGGACTAGGAAACACCATATATTTT

J gene: TRBJ2-1
D gene: NA
clone size: NA
V gene: TRBV11-2
CDR3 protein: CASSLSGNEQFF
CDR3 DNA: TGTGCCAGCAGCTTATCGGGAAATGAGCAGTTCTTC

J gene: TRBJ1-6
D gene: NA
clone size: NA
V gene: TRBV9
CDR3 protein: CASSGTPDSPLHF
CDR3 DNA: TGTGCCAGCAGCGGAACTCCTGATTCACCCCTCCACTTT

J gene: TRBJ1-2
D gene: TRBD1
clone size: NA
V gene: TRBV28
CDR3 protein: CASRRQGPYGYTF
CDR3 DNA: TGTGCCAGCAGACGACAGGGCCCTTATGGCTACACCTTC

J gene: TRBJ1-5
D gene: NA
clone size: NA
V gene: TRBV5-6
CDR3 protein: CASSDGQSNQPQHF
CDR3 DNA: TGTGCCAGCAGCGACGGACAGAGCAATCAGCCCCAGCATTTT

J gene: TRBJ2-2
D gene: NA
clone size: NA
V gene: TRBV28
CDR3 protein: CASRNTGNGELFF
CDR3 DNA: TGTGCCAGCCGAAATACAGGGAACGGGGAGCTGTTTTTT

J gene: TRBJ1-5
D gene: NA
clone size: few
V gene: TRBV30
CDR3 protein: CAWTSGSNQPQHF
CDR3 DNA: TGTGCCTGGACGTCAGGGTCCAATCAGCCCCAGCATTTT

J gene: TRBJ2-1
D gene: TRBD2
clone size: NA
V gene: TRBV24-1
CDR3 protein: CATSGLLAGGPGSYNEQFF
CDR3 DNA: TGTGCCACCAGTGGCCTACTAGCGGGAGGGCCGGGCTCCTACAATGAGCAGTTCTTC

J gene: TRBJ1-1
D gene: TRBD1
clone size: NA
V gene: TRBV18
CDR3 protein: CASSPGQGEGNTEAFF
CDR3 DNA: TGTGCCAGCTCACCTGGACAGGGGGAAGGCAACACTGAAGCTTTCTTT